Listed below are T cell receptor beta chains from one sample, sequenced in a study of control samples from healthy donors and cancer patients. Generated by immunoSEQ multiplex PCR, the TCRdb table keeps only in-frame clones and is missing some. The sample has about 55,000 clones, approximately 95% seen once. The sequenced sample was blood. These receptors were collected from a woman aged 18-30 years in good health. CDR3s include the opening cysteine and the closing phenylalanine or tryptophan. Fields, in order: D gene, J gene, clone size, V gene, CDR3 protein, CDR3 DNA. D genes are given only for firm matches. Clone size is shown for a subset of rows, as once, few, many or a class of expanded clone.

D gene: NA; J gene: TRBJ1-5; clone size: NA; V gene: TRBV18; CDR3 protein: CASSPETQVANQPQHF; CDR3 DNA: TGTGCCAGCTCACCAGAGACACAAGTGGCCAATCAGCCCCAGCATTTT
D gene: NA; J gene: TRBJ2-3; clone size: NA; V gene: TRBV7-8; CDR3 protein: CASSVISTDTQYF; CDR3 DNA: TGTGCCAGCAGCGTGATTAGCACAGATACGCAGTATTTT
D gene: NA; J gene: TRBJ1-5; clone size: few; V gene: TRBV11-2; CDR3 protein: CASSLDRTRGGQPQHF; CDR3 DNA: TGTGCCAGCAGCTTAGATCGAACGAGGGGAGGTCAGCCCCAGCATTTT
D gene: TRBD1; J gene: TRBJ1-2; clone size: NA; V gene: TRBV25-1; CDR3 protein: CASRQGADGYTF; CDR3 DNA: TGTGCCAGCAGACAGGGGGCGGATGGCTACACCTTC
D gene: NA; J gene: TRBJ1-2; clone size: NA; V gene: TRBV6-1; CDR3 protein: CASSETGGGRLGYTF; CDR3 DNA: TGTGCCAGCAGTGAAACTGGAGGCGGGAGATTGGGCTACACCTTC
D gene: TRBD1; J gene: TRBJ1-1; clone size: NA; V gene: TRBV9; CDR3 protein: CASSVGSGQGNTEAFF; CDR3 DNA: TGTGCCAGCAGCGTAGGAAGTGGACAGGGGAACACTGAAGCTTTCTTT
D gene: NA; J gene: TRBJ1-1; clone size: NA; V gene: TRBV28; CDR3 protein: CASSLDLGETQNTEAFF; CDR3 DNA: TGTGCCAGCAGTTTGGACCTCGGGGAAACCCAGAACACTGAAGCTTTCTTT
D gene: NA; J gene: TRBJ2-2; clone size: NA; V gene: TRBV6-2/TRBV6-3; CDR3 protein: CASSYETGELFF; CDR3 DNA: TGTGCCAGCAGTTACGAGACCGGGGAGCTGTTTTTT
D gene: NA; J gene: TRBJ2-5; clone size: NA; V gene: TRBV6-1; CDR3 protein: CASSDQVEGGETQYF; CDR3 DNA: TGTGCCAGCAGTGACCAGGTAGAAGGGGGTGAGACCCAGTACTTC
D gene: NA; J gene: TRBJ1-4; clone size: once; V gene: TRBV7-9; CDR3 protein: CASSLDEKLFF; CDR3 DNA: TGTGCCAGCAGCTTAGACGAAAAACTGTTTTTT
D gene: TRBD1; J gene: TRBJ1-1; clone size: NA; V gene: TRBV6-5; CDR3 protein: CASSTGGKQGIEAFF; CDR3 DNA: TGTGCCAGCAGTACTGGGGGCAAACAGGGGATTGAAGCTTTCTTT
D gene: NA; J gene: TRBJ1-4; clone size: NA; V gene: TRBV7-9; CDR3 protein: CASSSRGSDEKLFF; CDR3 DNA: TGTGCCAGCAGCTCCAGGGGCTCCGATGAAAAACTGTTTTTT
D gene: TRBD1; J gene: TRBJ1-2; clone size: NA; V gene: TRBV30; CDR3 protein: CAWGSGQDYGYTF; CDR3 DNA: TGTGCCTGGGGGTCGGGACAGGACTATGGCTACACCTTC
D gene: NA; J gene: TRBJ1-3; clone size: NA; V gene: TRBV14; CDR3 protein: CASSQDFRRGDTIYF; CDR3 DNA: TGTGCCAGCAGCCAAGATTTTCGACGCGGGGACACCATATATTTT
D gene: NA; J gene: TRBJ2-7; clone size: NA; V gene: TRBV4-2; CDR3 protein: CASSPQGGEQYF; CDR3 DNA: TGTGCCAGCAGCCCCCAAGGGGGCGAGCAGTACTTC
D gene: NA; J gene: TRBJ1-3; clone size: NA; V gene: TRBV4-2; CDR3 protein: CASSQAPVAGGNTIYF; CDR3 DNA: TGTGCCAGCAGCCAAGCCCCCGTGGCAGGGGGAAACACCATATATTTT
D gene: TRBD1; J gene: TRBJ2-5; clone size: NA; V gene: TRBV25-1; CDR3 protein: CASSTTGTGIQETQYF; CDR3 DNA: TGTGCCAGCAGCACGACCGGGACAGGGATTCAAGAGACCCAGTACTTC
D gene: TRBD2; J gene: TRBJ2-7; clone size: NA; V gene: TRBV5-4; CDR3 protein: CASSDQGSGGYEQYF; CDR3 DNA: TGTGCCAGCAGCGACCAAGGTAGCGGGGGCTACGAGCAGTACTTC
D gene: NA; J gene: TRBJ2-7; clone size: NA; V gene: TRBV3-1/TRBV3-2; CDR3 protein: CASSQDPDSYEQYF; CDR3 DNA: TGTGCCAGCAGCCAAGACCCAGACAGCTACGAGCAGTACTTC
D gene: NA; J gene: TRBJ2-7; clone size: NA; V gene: TRBV10-3; CDR3 protein: CAIRGGQGTYEQYF; CDR3 DNA: TGTGCCATCAGAGGGGGGCAAGGGACCTACGAGCAGTACTTC
D gene: NA; J gene: TRBJ1-4; clone size: NA; V gene: TRBV15; CDR3 protein: CATSRDSEKLFF; CDR3 DNA: TGTGCCACCAGCAGAGACTCCGAAAAACTGTTTTTT
D gene: TRBD1; J gene: TRBJ1-2; clone size: once; V gene: TRBV27; CDR3 protein: CASGPGQGYGYTF; CDR3 DNA: TGTGCCAGCGGACCGGGACAGGGATATGGCTACACCTTC
D gene: NA; J gene: TRBJ2-3; clone size: NA; V gene: TRBV30; CDR3 protein: CAWTQDTQYF; CDR3 DNA: TGTGCCTGGACACAAGATACGCAGTATTTT
D gene: TRBD1; J gene: TRBJ2-1; clone size: NA; V gene: TRBV18; CDR3 protein: CASSPGTGTYNEQFF; CDR3 DNA: TGTGCCAGCTCACCGGGGACAGGGACGTACAATGAGCAGTTCTTC
D gene: NA; J gene: TRBJ2-2; clone size: NA; V gene: TRBV21-1; CDR3 protein: CASSMGPRPTGELFF; CDR3 DNA: TGTGCCAGCAGCATGGGACCGCGGCCCACCGGGGAGCTGTTTTTT
D gene: NA; J gene: TRBJ1-1; clone size: once; V gene: TRBV5-1; CDR3 protein: CASRHNSRTEAFF; CDR3 DNA: TGCGCCAGCAGGCATAACTCTCGCACTGAAGCTTTCTTT
D gene: NA; J gene: TRBJ1-1; clone size: NA; V gene: TRBV19; CDR3 protein: CASSWAGATEAFF; CDR3 DNA: TGTGCCAGTAGTTGGGCAGGGGCAACTGAAGCTTTCTTT
D gene: TRBD1; J gene: TRBJ1-4; clone size: NA; V gene: TRBV30; CDR3 protein: CAWSLPWTGYNEKLFF; CDR3 DNA: TGTGCCTGGAGTCTCCCATGGACAGGCTATAATGAAAAACTGTTTTTT
D gene: NA; J gene: TRBJ2-7; clone size: NA; V gene: TRBV6-2/TRBV6-3; CDR3 protein: CASSPIHGGEQYF; CDR3 DNA: TGTGCCAGCAGCCCTATACACGGCGGGGAGCAGTACTTC
D gene: TRBD1; J gene: TRBJ1-2; clone size: NA; V gene: TRBV7-9; CDR3 protein: CASSYLLVEGANYGYTF; CDR3 DNA: TGTGCCAGCAGCTACTTATTGGTGGAGGGGGCGAACTATGGCTACACCTTC
D gene: TRBD1; J gene: TRBJ2-7; clone size: NA; V gene: TRBV5-5; CDR3 protein: CASSLVGTGGREQYF; CDR3 DNA: TGTGCCAGCAGCTTAGTAGGGACAGGGGGTCGAGAGCAGTACTTC
D gene: NA; J gene: TRBJ1-2; clone size: NA; V gene: TRBV23-1; CDR3 protein: CASSQSWGEGGYTF; CDR3 DNA: TGCGCCAGCAGTCAATCGTGGGGGGAAGGCGGCTACACCTTC
D gene: TRBD2; J gene: TRBJ2-2; clone size: NA; V gene: TRBV7-9; CDR3 protein: CASRTRLAENTGELFF; CDR3 DNA: TGTGCCAGCAGAACCCGACTAGCCGAGAACACCGGGGAGCTGTTTTTT
D gene: NA; J gene: TRBJ1-1; clone size: NA; V gene: TRBV6-5; CDR3 protein: CASSRALNTEAFF; CDR3 DNA: TGTGCCAGCAGCCGGGCCTTGAACACTGAAGCTTTCTTT
D gene: NA; J gene: TRBJ2-7; clone size: NA; V gene: TRBV6-2/TRBV6-3; CDR3 protein: CASSYSAPYEQYF; CDR3 DNA: TGTGCCAGCAGTTACTCAGCTCCTTACGAGCAGTACTTC
D gene: TRBD1; J gene: TRBJ1-4; clone size: NA; V gene: TRBV3-1/TRBV3-2; CDR3 protein: CASSQLWDRGLVYEKLFF; CDR3 DNA: TGTGCCAGCAGCCAGTTATGGGACAGGGGGCTCGTTTATGAAAAACTGTTTTTT
D gene: NA; J gene: TRBJ1-1; clone size: NA; V gene: TRBV11-1; CDR3 protein: CASSPGVTEAFF; CDR3 DNA: TGTGCCAGCTCACCTGGGGTCACTGAAGCTTTCTTT
D gene: TRBD1; J gene: TRBJ1-1; clone size: NA; V gene: TRBV24-1; CDR3 protein: CATMSGGGEAFF; CDR3 DNA: TGTGCCACCATGTCAGGGGGAGGGGAGGCTTTCTTT
D gene: TRBD2; J gene: TRBJ2-1; clone size: NA; V gene: TRBV5-1; CDR3 protein: CASSPGLAGWNEQFF; CDR3 DNA: TGCGCCAGCAGCCCCGGACTAGCGGGGTGGAATGAGCAGTTCTTC
D gene: NA; J gene: TRBJ2-3; clone size: once; V gene: TRBV7-9; CDR3 protein: CASSGTLPDTQYF; CDR3 DNA: TGTGCCAGCTCCGGGACCCTCCCGGATACGCAGTATTTT
D gene: TRBD1; J gene: TRBJ2-1; clone size: NA; V gene: TRBV2; CDR3 protein: CASGMGQASYNEQFF; CDR3 DNA: TGTGCCAGCGGAATGGGACAGGCTTCCTACAATGAGCAGTTCTTC
D gene: NA; J gene: TRBJ1-1; clone size: NA; V gene: TRBV27; CDR3 protein: CASSDLTGHTEAFF; CDR3 DNA: TGTGCCAGCAGCGACCTTACAGGGCACACTGAAGCTTTCTTT
D gene: NA; J gene: TRBJ1-1; clone size: NA; V gene: TRBV28; CDR3 protein: CATLKEGLGAEAFF; CDR3 DNA: TGTGCCACCCTAAAGGAGGGGCTAGGGGCTGAAGCTTTCTTT
D gene: NA; J gene: TRBJ2-7; clone size: NA; V gene: TRBV3-1/TRBV3-2; CDR3 protein: CASSHGPSSSYEQYF; CDR3 DNA: TGTGCCAGCAGCCACGGACCGTCGAGCTCCTACGAGCAGTACTTC
D gene: NA; J gene: TRBJ2-1; clone size: NA; V gene: TRBV19; CDR3 protein: CASRPAVSYNEQFF; CDR3 DNA: TGTGCCAGTAGGCCAGCGGTCTCCTACAATGAGCAGTTCTTC
D gene: NA; J gene: TRBJ1-5; clone size: NA; V gene: TRBV3-1/TRBV3-2; CDR3 protein: CASSQGFYVASNQPQHF; CDR3 DNA: TGTGCCAGCAGCCAGGGTTTTTATGTGGCTAGCAATCAGCCCCAGCATTTT
D gene: NA; J gene: TRBJ2-7; clone size: NA; V gene: TRBV12-3/TRBV12-4; CDR3 protein: CASSLMAGGEQYF; CDR3 DNA: TGTGCCAGCAGTTTAATGGCAGGGGGGGAGCAGTACTTC
D gene: NA; J gene: TRBJ1-6; clone size: NA; V gene: TRBV19; CDR3 protein: CASTDGAPLHF; CDR3 DNA: TGTGCCAGTACTGACGGAGCCCCCCTCCACTTT
D gene: TRBD1; J gene: TRBJ1-1; clone size: NA; V gene: TRBV29-1; CDR3 protein: CSVDTGVDEAFF; CDR3 DNA: TGCAGCGTTGATACAGGGGTGGACGAAGCTTTCTTT
D gene: NA; J gene: TRBJ1-1; clone size: NA; V gene: TRBV27; CDR3 protein: CASTQQASNTEAFF; CDR3 DNA: TGTGCCAGCACTCAACAGGCCTCGAACACTGAAGCTTTCTTT
D gene: NA; J gene: TRBJ1-2; clone size: NA; V gene: TRBV5-6; CDR3 protein: CASSLWGTQSNYGYTF; CDR3 DNA: TGTGCCAGCAGCTTGTGGGGGACCCAGAGCAACTATGGCTACACCTTC
D gene: NA; J gene: TRBJ1-6; clone size: NA; V gene: TRBV20-1; CDR3 protein: CSASATTTPNSPLHF; CDR3 DNA: TGCAGTGCTAGTGCCACGACAACTCCTAATTCACCCCTCCACTTT
D gene: TRBD2; J gene: TRBJ2-3; clone size: NA; V gene: TRBV5-1; CDR3 protein: CASSLGVAGLTDTQYF; CDR3 DNA: TGCGCCAGCAGCTTAGGGGTAGCGGGGCTCACAGATACGCAGTATTTT
D gene: TRBD2; J gene: TRBJ2-7; clone size: NA; V gene: TRBV3-1/TRBV3-2; CDR3 protein: CASSPGLAGSDEQYF; CDR3 DNA: TGTGCCAGCAGCCCAGGACTAGCGGGATCCGACGAGCAGTACTTC
D gene: NA; J gene: TRBJ1-6; clone size: NA; V gene: TRBV9; CDR3 protein: CASSVTGWDSPLHF; CDR3 DNA: TGTGCCAGCAGCGTAACAGGGTGGGATTCACCCCTCCACTTT
D gene: NA; J gene: TRBJ1-5; clone size: NA; V gene: TRBV27; CDR3 protein: CASMPSGGGNQPQHF; CDR3 DNA: TGTGCCAGCATGCCCAGCGGGGGGGGCAATCAGCCCCAGCATTTT
D gene: NA; J gene: TRBJ1-5; clone size: NA; V gene: TRBV3-1/TRBV3-2; CDR3 protein: CASSRGFSNQPQHF; CDR3 DNA: TGTGCCAGCAGCAGGGGATTCAGCAATCAGCCCCAGCATTTT
D gene: TRBD1; J gene: TRBJ2-7; clone size: NA; V gene: TRBV29-1; CDR3 protein: CSVDQGQGYDEQYF; CDR3 DNA: TGCAGCGTTGACCAGGGACAGGGGTATGACGAGCAGTACTTC